This T cell receptor (beta chain) was recorded in a study of T cell changes during pregnancy in multiple sclerosis (dated by TCRdb to the late 2010s). Notes on the research overall: The study looked at changes in the T cell repertoire across pregnancy in women with multiple sclerosis.

From its cysteine to its phenylalanine, the CDR3 spans 12 amino acids. Only CDR3 DNA is held: 36 bases, read in frame from base 1. The V end loses 4 bases and the J end loses 4 bases, and a stretch of 11 bases separates them. CDR1 SQVTM and CDR2 ANQGSEA were looked up in the germline V gene. Comment on this clone: Its antigen remains undetermined. No much larger clone is present one base from it, and per-base qualities are unavailable.

Libraries were prepared through the immunoSEQ multiplex PCR assay. TCRdb obtained this table from immuneACCESS and retained in-frame rearrangements with V and J assigned. These tables miss some clones; where compared with another copy, unresolved V genes account for less than half of the shortfall, and the remainder is unexplained. The sample table records tens of thousands of clones; 85% to 95% of these occur just once. Jointly, the top ten make up approximately 0.72% of the sample. The chain is encoded by TRBV29-1 joined to TRBJ2-7; the D region possibly corresponds to TRBD1 (5 bases align). The sequence derives from a female donor with multiple sclerosis, enrolled in a pregnancy study. Sequenced here: CD4+ T cells from peripheral blood mononuclear cells, sampled in the third trimester of pregnancy. The CDR3 protein: CSVVAGQYEQYF. The nucleotide sequence reads TGCAGCGTTGTCGCAGGGCAGTACGAGCAGTACTTC.